This T cell receptor (beta chain) was sequenced in a study of control samples from healthy donors and cancer patients. Germline CDR1 reads MNHEY; CDR2 reads SVGAGI. The ends lost 4 bases at V and 7 bases at J; junction bases unmatched: 4. This CDR3 is built from 15 residues. The data were produced by immunoSEQ multiplex PCR, yet TCRdb's version contains in-frame clones alone and is incomplete. Found here are fewer than 110,000 clones, around 88% of them singletons; the top ten hold 7.5% to 10%. V is TRBV6-5 and J is TRBJ2-1; 13 nucleotides align to TRBD2. Sequencing was done on a sample of blood. This receptor was obtained from a man younger than 45 in good health. In DNA form, the CDR3 reads TGTGCCAGCAGTTTGGGACTAGCGGGGTCAAATGAGCAGTTCTTC. Translating gives CASSLGLAGSNEQFF.